This is a list of T cell receptor beta chains from one sample in a study of CD8 T cells in ankylosing spondylitis. From the 5' RACE reads, TCRdb called clonotypes with MiXCR, one entry per CDR3 protein. The sample has roughly 490,000 distinct CDR3 sequences, about 5% seen once. The sample consisted of blood, either unsorted or a sorted T cell fraction (not recorded which). The receptors were sampled from a male donor with ankylosing spondylitis. The CDR3 runs from the conserved cysteine through the conserved F or W. The D gene is left open where the match is weak. Part of the rows lack a size; the others show once, few, many or a class for expanded clones.

d_call clone_size j_call v_call cdr3_aa cdr3_nt
NA many TRBJ2-1 TRBV29-1 CSASGVWDHEQFF TGCAGCGCCTCCGGGGTATGGGACCATGAGCAGTTCTTC
NA many TRBJ1-4 TRBV4-2 CASSQESGGGYEKLFF TGTGCCAGCAGCCAAGAGTCCGGGGGCGGATATGAAAAACTGTTTTTT
TRBD1 many TRBJ1-3 TRBV15 CATSTGGYGNTIYF TGTGCCACCAGCACAGGGGGTTATGGAAACACCATATATTTT
NA many TRBJ1-1 TRBV4-2 CASRDKYDKALAAFF TGTGCCAGCAGGGATAAGTATGACAAGGCCTTGGCAGCTTTCTTT
NA many TRBJ2-1 TRBV5-1 CASSLVDVGTGEQFF TGCGCCAGCAGCTTGGTAGATGTTGGTACGGGCGAGCAGTTCTTC
NA many TRBJ2-7 TRBV28 CASSSMRYEQYF TGTGCCAGCAGTTCAATGAGATACGAGCAGTACTTC
NA many TRBJ2-7 TRBV5-1 CASSLGLNGIVQYF TGCGCCAGCAGCTTGGGGCTAAATGGAATCGTGCAGTACTTC
TRBD2 few TRBJ2-1 TRBV19 CASSLIAGSSYNEQFF TGTGCCAGTAGTCTCATAGCGGGGAGCTCCTACAATGAGCAGTTCTTC
TRBD1 NA TRBJ2-5 TRBV18 CASSPGQGAWETQYF TGTGCCAGCTCACCGGGACAGGGGGCTTGGGAGACCCAGTACTTC
NA many TRBJ2-1 TRBV9 CASSVIPNEQFF TGTGCCAGCAGCGTAATACCCAATGAGCAGTTCTTC
NA many TRBJ2-1 TRBV12-3/TRBV12-4 CASSLTRGNEQFF TGTGCCAGCAGTTTAACCCGAGGAAATGAGCAGTTCTTC
TRBD2 many TRBJ2-2 TRBV4-3 CASSQEGLAGAGTGELFF TGCGCCAGCAGCCAAGAGGGGCTAGCGGGAGCCGGCACCGGGGAGCTGTTTTTT
NA NA TRBJ2-1 TRBV7-9 CASSLYGDNEQFF TGTGCCAGCAGCTTATACGGCGACAATGAGCAGTTCTTC
NA many TRBJ2-7 TRBV28 CASSLPTWDEQYF TGTGCCAGCAGTTTGCCGACATGGGACGAGCAGTACTTC
NA few TRBJ2-3 TRBV6-2/TRBV6-3 CASFMNSRGDTQYF TGTGCCAGTTTCATGAATTCCAGGGGAGATACGCAGTATTTT
TRBD1 many TRBJ1-1 TRBV29-1 CSVVRQGSYTEAFF TGCAGCGTTGTTCGACAGGGAAGTTACACTGAAGCTTTCTTT
TRBD2 NA TRBJ2-7 TRBV9 CASSVGIAGGPVGYEQYF TGTGCCAGCAGCGTTGGGATTGCGGGGGGGCCTGTGGGCTACGAGCAGTACTTC
NA few TRBJ2-3 TRBV28 CASSSPGFNADTQYF TGTGCCAGCAGTTCCCCGGGTTTTAACGCAGATACGCAGTATTTT
NA many TRBJ1-4 TRBV20-1 CSAPLLGSNEKLFF TGCAGTGCTCCCCTGCTGGGGTCGAATGAAAAACTGTTTTTT
NA many TRBJ2-1 TRBV9 CASSVARGSEQFF TGTGCCAGCAGCGTAGCTAGAGGGAGTGAGCAGTTCTTC
NA many TRBJ1-2 TRBV24-1 CATSAGTLANYGYTF TGTGCCACCAGCGCAGGGACTCTAGCTAACTATGGCTACACCTTC
NA many TRBJ1-4 TRBV6-1 CASSLTSPFNEKLFF TGTGCCAGCAGTCTAACGAGCCCGTTTAATGAAAAACTGTTTTTT
TRBD1 few TRBJ2-7 TRBV6-1 CASRDRGGSYEQYF TGTGCCAGCAGAGACAGGGGTGGCTCCTACGAGCAGTACTTC
NA many TRBJ2-2 TRBV5-1 CASSLLSRGNGELFF TGCGCCAGCAGCTTGCTATCCCGGGGGAACGGGGAGCTGTTTTTT
NA many TRBJ2-3 TRBV28 CASRPQGITDTQYF TGTGCCAGCAGACCCCAGGGGATCACAGATACGCAGTATTTT
NA NA TRBJ2-7 TRBV20-1 CCASLPGHSFLSSYEQYF TGCTGTGCTAGTCTTCCGGGGCACTCGTTCCTCAGCTCCTACGAGCAGTACTTC
NA many TRBJ1-4 TRBV20-1 CSAREASRTNEKLFF TGCAGTGCTAGAGAGGCAAGCCGAACTAATGAAAAACTGTTTTTT
NA few TRBJ2-5 TRBV7-2 CASTLSQGRQETQYF TGTGCCAGCACCCTTAGCCAGGGTAGGCAAGAGACCCAGTACTTC
TRBD2 many TRBJ2-5 TRBV20-1 CSANTLAGVKETQYF TGCAGTGCTAATACCCTAGCGGGGGTTAAAGAGACCCAGTACTTC
NA many TRBJ2-7 TRBV5-5 CASSRGAGNSYEQYF TGTGCCAGCAGCCGAGGGGCAGGAAACTCCTACGAGCAGTACTTC
NA few TRBJ2-5 TRBV6-1 CASRFRGGTQYF TGTGCCAGCAGATTCCGGGGCGGGACCCAGTACTTC
TRBD1 few TRBJ2-4 TRBV20-1 CSAPGTALEGKNIQYF TGCAGTGCTCCCGGGACAGCCCTAGAGGGCAAAAACATTCAGTACTTC
NA many TRBJ2-7 TRBV20-1 CSARGSIVSDSYEQYF TGCAGTGCTAGAGGGAGCATTGTTAGCGACTCCTACGAGCAGTACTTC
NA many TRBJ2-7 TRBV29-1 CSAATGTFYEQYF TGCAGCGCCGCGACAGGGACTTTCTACGAGCAGTACTTC
NA many TRBJ1-6 TRBV5-6 CASSLEGHRWNSPLHF TGTGCCAGCAGCTTGGAGGGCCATAGGTGGAATTCACCCCTCCACTTT
NA once TRBJ2-7 TRBV28 CASSPRGEGRSYEQYF TGTGCCAGCAGCCCCCGAGGTGAAGGACGCTCCTACGAGCAGTACTTC
NA many TRBJ2-4 TRBV20-1 CSASQGAKNIQYF TGCAGTGCTTCCCAGGGAGCCAAAAACATTCAGTACTTC